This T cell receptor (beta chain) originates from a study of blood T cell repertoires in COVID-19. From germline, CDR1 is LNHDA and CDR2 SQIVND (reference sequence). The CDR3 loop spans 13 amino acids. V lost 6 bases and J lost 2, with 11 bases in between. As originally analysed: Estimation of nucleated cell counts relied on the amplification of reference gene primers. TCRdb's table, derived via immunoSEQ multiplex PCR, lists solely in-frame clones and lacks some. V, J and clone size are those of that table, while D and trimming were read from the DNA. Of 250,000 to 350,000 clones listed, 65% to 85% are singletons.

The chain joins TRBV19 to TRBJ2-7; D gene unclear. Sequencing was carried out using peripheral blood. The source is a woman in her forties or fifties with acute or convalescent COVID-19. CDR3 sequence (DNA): TGTGCCAGTAGGAGTGCCTCCACCTACGAGCAGTACTTC. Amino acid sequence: CASRSASTYEQYF.